Presented here are 10 T cell receptor beta chains from one specimen sequenced in a study of blood T cell repertoires in COVID-19. This table comes from immunoSEQ multiplex PCR, and its TCRdb copy is limited to in-frame clones, with some not included. The sample consists of some 120,000 clones, roughly 74% of them appearing once. The material sequenced was peripheral blood. These receptors all come from an elderly man with COVID-19, enrolled during active disease.

The genes are TRBV30 and TRBJ1-6, with 7 bases identical to TRBD1. The germline V gene encodes CDR1 GTSNPN and CDR2 SVGIG (reference sequence). V lost 1 base to trimming and J lost 5 bases; unmatched junction nucleotides: 5. CDR3 length: 15 residues. CDR3 in DNA: TGTGCCTGGAGTGCCTGGGACAGCAATAATTCACCCCTCCACTTT. Its protein is CAWSAWDSNNSPLHF.

Here the CDR3 reads CASSHQDNRGRGNQPQHF. The CDR3 DNA is TGTGCCAGCTCACATCAAGATAACAGGGGACGCGGCAATCAGCCCCAGCATTTT. The chain uses TRBV18 and TRBJ1-5; 7 nucleotides line up with TRBD1. This CDR3 has 18 residues. V lost 4 bases, J lost 2 bases, and 14 bases stayed unmatched. CDR1 is KGHSH and CDR2 is LQKENI in the germline V gene.

J is TRBJ2-3 and V is TRBV4-2; 7 nucleotides line up with TRBD2. Germline V CDR1 and CDR2: LGHNA, YNFKEQ. Trimming at V came to 1 base and at J to 3 bases, leaving 10 bases not matched to a gene. The CDR3 is 17 amino acids. The DNA for the CDR3 is TGTGCCAGCAGCCAAGGATCGGGAGGAGTGGGTACAGATACGCAGTATTTT. This translates into CASSQGSGGVGTDTQYF.

This rearrangement joins TRBV7-6 to TRBJ2-7, with D hard to call. The length of the CDR3 is 13 residues. V lost 5 bases, J lost 1 base, and 9 bases lay in between. Germline values: CDR1 SGHVS, CDR2 FNYEAQ. CDR3 region: CASSTTVSYEQYF. CDR3 coding DNA: TGTGCCAGCAGCACCACAGTTTCCTACGAGCAGTACTTC.

The chain couples TRBV5-1 to TRBJ2-7; perhaps TRBD2 as D (5 bases). Deletions cut 1 base from V and 2 bases from J, with 10 bases between. The germline gives CDR1 SGHRS, CDR2 YFSETQ. This CDR3 has 14 amino acids. CDR3 amino acids: CASSLSGTTYEQYF. In DNA form, the CDR3 reads TGCGCCAGCAGCTTGAGCGGAACGACCTACGAGCAGTACTTC.

The chain links TRBV5-6 to TRBJ2-7; 7 bases are shared with TRBD1. V was pared by 4 bases and J by 9 bases, with 13 bases of the junction left unmatched. Germline loops: CDR1 SGHDT, CDR2 YYEEEE. There are 14 residues in the CDR3. The CDR3 nucleotides read TGTGCCAGCAGCCCCGGACAGGAGCCTCCACGGCAGTACTTC. Amino acid sequence: CASSPGQEPPRQYF.

Comment on this clone: Distinct nucleotide sequences in the sample also encode this CDR3. The chain links TRBV5-1 to TRBJ1-5, with 8 nucleotides matching TRBD1. V shed 0 bases, J shed 7 bases, and the junction held 6 bases outside the gene matches. The CDR3 has 15 amino acids. Germline V gives CDR1 SGHRS, CDR2 YFSETQ. CDR3 bases: TGCGCCAGCAGCTTGGATACAGGGGGGGGGCAGCCCCAGCATTTT. Residues: CASSLDTGGGQPQHF.

The rearrangement uses TRBV11-1 and TRBJ2-7; 11 bases map to TRBD2. CDR3 size: 16 residues. J gave up 0 bases and V 1 base, and 2 bases lay outside the gene matches. Looked up from germline, CDR1 is SGHAT and CDR2 is FQDESV (reference sequence). CDR3 nucleotides: TGTGCCAGCAGCTTAGTGACTAGCGGGATCTCCTACGAGCAGTACTTC. Translation: CASSLVTSGISYEQYF.

The gene calls are TRBV5-1 and TRBJ2-2; D unclear. CDR1 and CDR2 from the germline V gene are SGHRS and YFSETQ. This CDR3 region has 14 residues. The ends were cut back, 1 base at V and 5 bases at J, with 9 bases in the middle. The CDR3 loop reads CASSLLPSTGELFF. CDR3 nucleotide sequence: TGCGCCAGCAGCTTGCTCCCTAGTACCGGGGAGCTGTTTTTT.

This rearrangement joins TRBV10-2 to TRBJ2-5; no clear D. This CDR3 comprises 14 residues. Germline V gives CDR1 WSHSY, CDR2 SAAADI. V was pared by 3 bases and J by 5 bases, with 13 bases between. This CDR3 reads CASSESPRAETQYF. DNA for the CDR3: TGCGCCAGCAGTGAAAGTCCCAGAGCGGAGACCCAGTACTTC.